The text below deals with one TCR beta chain. As yet, its antigen is unknown. The data originate from a study of cytomegalovirus exposure and HLA in healthy donors. Notes on the study in general: Sequence variants that were highly shared formed a cluster that was likely a sequencing artifact. The classifier was said to identify cytomegalovirus status with high specificity and sensitivity. The productive fraction for most TCR beta V segments was about 87% or about 30% in an earlier analysis.

Trimming removed 6 bases from V and 0 bases from J, with 10 bases in between. CDR1 MNHNY and CDR2 SVGAGI come from the germline V gene (reference sequence). The CDR3 extends over 14 amino acids. The PCR made use of 60 Vbeta and 13 Jbeta primers. Libraries were prepared by immunoSEQ multiplex PCR; TCRdb keeps only in-frame clonotypes and omits some of them. Of some 150,000 clones listed, around 78% were seen once; the top ten hold approximately 1.8%. Nominally healthy donors were sampled, though unrecorded immune exposures were likely. The TCR originated in a female donor in good health and CMV-seropositive. The chain links TRBV6-6 to TRBJ2-3, with D possibly TRBD1 on 5 matching bases. The sequencing input was PBMCs. The CDR3 region has the DNA TGTGCCAGCAGACGACAGACTAGCACAGATACGCAGTATTTT. Translated: CASRRQTSTDTQYF.